The T cell receptor beta chain under discussion was sequenced for a study of Ad26.COV2.S vaccination and SARS-CoV-2 variants (dated by TCRdb to about 2021). Notes on the research overall: Donors in the vaccine arm were drawn from COV1001, a phase I-IIa trial of Ad26.COV2.S in healthy adults that was multicentre, randomized, double-blind and placebo-controlled. The TCR-sequenced set comprised around 30 samples: some 20 Ad26.COV2.S vaccine recipients, 5 placebo recipients and 8 SARS-CoV-2 convalescent individuals. Trial participants were randomized into five groups of five, in which low-dose or high-dose Ad26.COV2.S was given once or twice, or placebo was given on both occasions. The specificity and breadth of SARS-CoV-2-reactive T cell receptors after Ad26.COV2.S vaccination were assessed by TCRbeta repertoire sequencing. Ad26.COV2.S was administered intramuscularly at 5 x 10^10 or 1 x 10^11 viral particles, either as a single shot or as two shots given 56 days apart. Throughout the experiments and outcome assessment, investigators stayed blinded to trial group allocation. The study at large found these results: Substantial breadth of spike-specific CD8+ and CD4+ T cell responses was reported after vaccination. The study lacked the statistical power to compare responses across vaccine doses or regimens. Comparable non-spike TCR breadth was observed between vaccine and placebo recipients, consistent with only spike being contained in the vaccine. Spike-specific TCR breadth was higher in Ad26.COV2.S recipients than in placebo recipients (P = 0.0014). It was noted by the authors that total T cell responses may have been underestimated by the TCR breadth and depth analyses.

This sample's treatment or condition label indicates: around 19 received Ad26.COV2.S at low or high dose, single or two shots; 5 received placebo; per-sample allocation not given. For vaccine and placebo recipients, the sequenced repertoires came from samples collected on day 63 after the first injection. In Cohort 1b, around 23 adults aged 18-55 years were enrolled at a single site in Boston, USA, between 29 July and 7 August 2020. Ad26.COV2.S was a replication-incompetent adenovirus type 26 vector that expressed a prefusion-stabilized SARS-CoV-2 spike protein derived from the original Wuhan strain. The immunoSEQ Assay was used to sequence TCRbeta CDR3 regions. After extraction, genomic DNA underwent amplification by bias-controlled multiplex PCR, followed by high-throughput sequencing. Per the authors' processing: To quantify the absolute abundance of every unique TCRbeta CDR3 region, sequences were collapsed and filtered. Usable DNA was measured by amplifying reference genes present in all nucleated cells, and TCRbeta template counts were normalized to that usable DNA to estimate T cell fraction. Repertoire TCRs were annotated as SARS-CoV-2-specific by exact matching of V gene, CDR3 amino acid sequence and J gene to a known reactive TCR set. MIRA supplied the reference SARS-CoV-2 TCR set, which was filtered for enrichment in COVID-19-positive ImmuneCODE repertoires so that public or cross-reactive TCRs were removed. Based on the MIRA antigens, annotated TCRs were further analysed at the level of specific ORF or position within ORF. Breadth was defined as annotated unique rearrangements over total unique productive rearrangements; depth was the summed frequency of those rearrangements. TCR breadth was compared between groups using two-sided Wilcoxon rank-sum tests. TCRdb provides this immuneACCESS table in a form limited to in-frame rearrangements. Some clones are lacking; in checked studies, under half of them reflect an unresolved V gene, and why the rest are absent is not known. The DNA was the basis for D and trimming; V, J and clone size are from that table. The sample table holds about 400,000 clones, of which approximately 86% were seen once. The ten top clones hold 3.5% of the sample.

The CDR1 and CDR2 encoded by the germline V gene are MNHEY and SVGAGI. Compared with germline, V lacks 6 bases and J lacks 3 bases; bases without a gene match: 8. The CDR3 starts with the cysteine, ends with the phenylalanine, and has 14 residues. The entry retains the CDR3 DNA only, 42 bases that are in frame from base 1. About this clone itself: It has no known antigen specificity. Nothing much larger sits one base from this clone, and base qualities are not available.

Sample: peripheral blood, taken in a trial of Ad26.COV2.S vaccine versus placebo. This chain joins TRBV6-5 to TRBJ2-7; 7 of the junction bases match TRBD1. The source is a person aged 18-65 years who received the Ad26.COV2.S COVID-19 vaccine or a placebo. CDR3 sequence: CASSRDSRNYEQYF. The DNA reads as follows: TGTGCCAGCAGCCGGGACAGCAGGAACTACGAGCAGTACTTC.